The sequence of this TCR beta chain was determined in a study of OX40 agonist ivuxolimab in advanced cancers. Only in-frame clones appear in the TCRdb table, and some are missing; sequencing was by immunoSEQ multiplex PCR. The sample includes 30,000 to 35,000 clones, 84% seen only once; the top ten take approximately 2%. CDR3 length: 13 residues. V dropped 3 bases and J dropped 5 bases, with 10 bases sitting between them. CDR1 SEHNR and CDR2 FQNEAQ come from the germline V gene (reference sequence). The V call is TRBV7-9, the J call TRBJ2-5; perhaps TRBD2 as D (6 bases). This receptor was taken from an adult with an advanced solid tumor such as melanoma, head and neck, liver or kidney cancer. This material consisted of CD4+ or CD8+ T cells sorted from blood, taken in a trial of the OX40 agonist ivuxolimab. The CDR3 here is CASSLGGVETQYF. CDR3 nucleotides: TGTGCCAGCAGCTTGGGGGGAGTGGAGACCCAGTACTTC.